This entry features one T cell receptor beta chain sequence. These data are taken from a study of blood T cell repertoires in COVID-19. In the study overall: Samples taken during acute and convalescent COVID-19 were collected in the United States, Italy and Spain. Nucleic acid was either cDNA or gDNA, and it came from T cells, B-cell-depleted T cells, or PBMCs.

In the original processing: Amplification with reference gene primers provided the estimates of nucleated cell counts. TCRdb keeps only in-frame clones here, not all; method: immunoSEQ multiplex PCR. The V and J calls and clone size come from that table; D and trimming were worked out from the DNA. The sample lists under 300,000 clones, 70% to 90% occurring once. The material sequenced was peripheral blood. The receptor's source is a woman in her seventies with acute or convalescent COVID-19.

The CDR3 protein is CASSPRPPGEPSNYGYTF. The CDR3 DNA reads as TGCGCCAGCAGCCCCCGGCCCCCCGGGGAACCTTCTAACTATGGCTACACCTTC. The V call is TRBV4-1, the J call TRBJ1-2, with D unclear. The CDR3 loop spans 18 amino acids. The germline V and J ends were trimmed by 4 bases and 0 bases, with 21 bases remaining between them. Germline loops: CDR1 MGHRA, CDR2 YSYEKL.